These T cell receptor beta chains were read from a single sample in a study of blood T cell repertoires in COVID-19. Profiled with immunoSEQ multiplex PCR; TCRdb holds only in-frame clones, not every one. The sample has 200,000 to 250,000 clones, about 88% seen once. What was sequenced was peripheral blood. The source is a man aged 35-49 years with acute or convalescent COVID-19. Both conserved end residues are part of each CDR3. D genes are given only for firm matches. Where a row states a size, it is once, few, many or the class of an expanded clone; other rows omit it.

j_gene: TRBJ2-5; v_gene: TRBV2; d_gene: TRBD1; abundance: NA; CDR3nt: TGTGCCAGCGGGAGACAGGGGGCGCAAAAAGAGACCCAGTACTTC; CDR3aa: CASGRQGAQKETQYF
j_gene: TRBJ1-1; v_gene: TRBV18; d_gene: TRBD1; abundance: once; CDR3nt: TGTGCCAGCTCACCACCGGGGGACAGGGCGAACACTGAAGCTTTCTTT; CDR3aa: CASSPPGDRANTEAFF
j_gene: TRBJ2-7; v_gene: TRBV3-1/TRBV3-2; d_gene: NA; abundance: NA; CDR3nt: TGTGCCAGCAGCCCGGACACCTACGAGCAGTACTTC; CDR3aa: CASSPDTYEQYF
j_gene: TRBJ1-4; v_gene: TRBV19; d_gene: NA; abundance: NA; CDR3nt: TGTGCCAGTAGTATAGATCAATATGGGACAGAAAAACTGTTTTTT; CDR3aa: CASSIDQYGTEKLFF
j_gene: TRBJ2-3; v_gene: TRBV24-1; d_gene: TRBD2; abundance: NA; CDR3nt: TGTGCCACCAGTGTAGGGCGGGGGGCCGTTAGCACAGATACGCAGTATTTT; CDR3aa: CATSVGRGAVSTDTQYF
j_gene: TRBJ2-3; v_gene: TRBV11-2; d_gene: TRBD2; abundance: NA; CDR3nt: TGTGCCAGCAGCCGGCCGAGCGGGGGCACAGATACGCAGTATTTT; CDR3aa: CASSRPSGGTDTQYF
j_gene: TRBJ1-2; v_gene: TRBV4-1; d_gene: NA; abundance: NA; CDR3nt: TGCGCCAGCAGCCAAGGGGGGGGTATCAACTATGGCTACACCTTC; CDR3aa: CASSQGGGINYGYTF
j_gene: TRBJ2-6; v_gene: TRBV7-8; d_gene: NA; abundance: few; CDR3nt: TGTGCCAGCAGAGGAGGGTGGGGAAATCCCTCTGGGGCCAACGTCCTGACTTTC; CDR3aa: CASRGGWGNPSGANVLTF
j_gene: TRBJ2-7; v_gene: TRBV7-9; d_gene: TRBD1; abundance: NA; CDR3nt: TGTGCCAGCAGCCCACCCACAGGGGTCGTATACGAGCAGTACTTC; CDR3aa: CASSPPTGVVYEQYF
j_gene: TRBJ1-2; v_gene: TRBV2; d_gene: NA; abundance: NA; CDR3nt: TGTGCCAGCATTTGGTCCGCCGGGAACTATGGCTACACCTTC; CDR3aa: CASIWSAGNYGYTF
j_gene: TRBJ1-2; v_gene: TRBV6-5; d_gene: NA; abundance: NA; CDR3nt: TGTGCCAGCTCGTTAGAGTTCGACTATGGCTACACCTTC; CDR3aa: CASSLEFDYGYTF
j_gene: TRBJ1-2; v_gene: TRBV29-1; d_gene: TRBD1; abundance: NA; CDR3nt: TGCAGCGTTGAATCTACGGACAGGGTAAATGGCTACACCTTC; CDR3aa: CSVESTDRVNGYTF
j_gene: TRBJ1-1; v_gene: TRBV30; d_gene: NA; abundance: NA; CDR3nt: TGTGCCTGGAGCGATACCTACAGGTACTTCTTT; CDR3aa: CAWSDTYRYFF
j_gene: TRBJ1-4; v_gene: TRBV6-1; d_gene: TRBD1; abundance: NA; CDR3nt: TGTGCCAGCAGTGACCGGACAGGGACTAATGAAAAACTGTTTTTT; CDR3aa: CASSDRTGTNEKLFF
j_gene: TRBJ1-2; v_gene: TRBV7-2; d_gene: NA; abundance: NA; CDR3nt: TGTGCCAGCAGAGCAAACTATGGCTACACCTTC; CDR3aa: CASRANYGYTF
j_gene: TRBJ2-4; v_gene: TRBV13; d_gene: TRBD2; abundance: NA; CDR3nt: TGTGCCAGCAGCCCACCCGGGGGGGCGAACATTCAGTACTTC; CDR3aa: CASSPPGGANIQYF
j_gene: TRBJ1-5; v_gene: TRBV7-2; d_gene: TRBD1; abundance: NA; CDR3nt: TGTGCCAGCAGCTCCCGGGGGCAGGGGGCTTCGCGCAATCAGCCCCAGCATTTT; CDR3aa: CASSSRGQGASRNQPQHF
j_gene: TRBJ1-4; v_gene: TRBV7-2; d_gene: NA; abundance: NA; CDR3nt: TGTGCCAGCAGCCCGGAGATGACGAAGAGAAAACTGTTTTTT; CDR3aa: CASSPEMTKRKLFF
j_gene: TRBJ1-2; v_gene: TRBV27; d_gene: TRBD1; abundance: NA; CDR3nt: TGTGCCAGCAGTCTGAAGGGGGCTAATGGCTACACCTTC; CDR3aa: CASSLKGANGYTF
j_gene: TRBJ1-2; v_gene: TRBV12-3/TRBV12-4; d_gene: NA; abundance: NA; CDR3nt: TGTGCCAGCAGTGCCGACTGGTATGGCTACACCTTC; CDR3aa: CASSADWYGYTF
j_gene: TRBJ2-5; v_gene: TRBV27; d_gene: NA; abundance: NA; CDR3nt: TGTGCCAGCAGACTAGGGGGAGCGGGGTCTAACCAAGAGACCCAGTACTTC; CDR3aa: CASRLGGAGSNQETQYF
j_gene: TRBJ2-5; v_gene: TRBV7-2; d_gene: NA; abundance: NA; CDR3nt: TGTGCCAGCAGCTTTGCGGGGGAGACCCAGTACTTC; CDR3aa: CASSFAGETQYF
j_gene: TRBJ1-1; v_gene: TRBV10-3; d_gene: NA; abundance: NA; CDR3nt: TGTGCCACAGTGACTGGAGTTGAAGCTTTCTTT; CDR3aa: CATVTGVEAFF
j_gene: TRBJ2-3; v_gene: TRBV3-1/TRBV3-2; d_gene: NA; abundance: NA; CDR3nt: TGTGCCAGCAGTCATGACACCCGCACAGATACGCAGTATTTT; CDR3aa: CASSHDTRTDTQYF
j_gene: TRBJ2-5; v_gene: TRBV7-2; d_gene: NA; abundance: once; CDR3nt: TGTGCCAGCAGCTTAGCGGTGGCTAGTAGAGAGACCCAGTACTTC; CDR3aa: CASSLAVASRETQYF
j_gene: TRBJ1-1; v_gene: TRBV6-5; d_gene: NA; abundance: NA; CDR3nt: TGTGCCAGCAACCCTGGGACACTGATGAACACTGAAGCTTTCTTT; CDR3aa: CASNPGTLMNTEAFF
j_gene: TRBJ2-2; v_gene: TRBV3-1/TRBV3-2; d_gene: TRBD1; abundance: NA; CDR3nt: TGTGCCAGCACTCAACGACAGGGCCTAAACACCGGGGAGCTGTTTTTT; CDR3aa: CASTQRQGLNTGELFF
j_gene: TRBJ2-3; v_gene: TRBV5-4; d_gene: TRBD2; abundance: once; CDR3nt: TGTGCCAGCAGCTCCGGCGGGGGGGCCAAAGATACGCAGTATTTT; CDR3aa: CASSSGGGAKDTQYF
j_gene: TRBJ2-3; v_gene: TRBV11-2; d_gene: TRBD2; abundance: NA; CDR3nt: TGTGCCAGCAGCCGGACTAGCGGGGGGGGCAGAGATACGCAGTATTTT; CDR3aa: CASSRTSGGGRDTQYF
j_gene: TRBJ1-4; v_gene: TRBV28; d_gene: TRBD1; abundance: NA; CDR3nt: TGTGCCAGCAGGTATAGGGACAGGGGGAAACTGTTTTTT; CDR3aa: CASRYRDRGKLFF
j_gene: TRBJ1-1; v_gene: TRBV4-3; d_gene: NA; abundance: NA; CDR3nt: TGCGCCAGCAGCCAAGGGGTGGGGCAAAGCACTGAAGCTTTCTTT; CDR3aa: CASSQGVGQSTEAFF
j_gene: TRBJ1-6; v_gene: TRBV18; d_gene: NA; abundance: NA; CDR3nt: TGTGCCAGCTCGCCCAGGGAACGGGATAGGGACACCTATAATTCACCCCTCCACTTT; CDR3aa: CASSPRERDRDTYNSPLHF
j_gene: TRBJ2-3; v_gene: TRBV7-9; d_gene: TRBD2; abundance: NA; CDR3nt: TGTGCCAGCAGCCCCCCGGGACTAGATTCAGATACGCAGTATTTT; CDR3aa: CASSPPGLDSDTQYF
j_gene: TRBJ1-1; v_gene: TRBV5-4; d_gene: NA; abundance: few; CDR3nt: TGTGCCAGCAGAACGGACACTGAAGCTTTCTTT; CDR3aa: CASRTDTEAFF
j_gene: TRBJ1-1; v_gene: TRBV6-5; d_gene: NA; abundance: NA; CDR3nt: TGTGCCAGCAGTTACTCGAACGGGTTCACTGAAGCTTTCTTT; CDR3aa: CASSYSNGFTEAFF
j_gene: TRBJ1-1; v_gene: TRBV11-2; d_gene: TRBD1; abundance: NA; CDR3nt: TGTGCCAGCAGCCCCAGACAGGGGACCCGGATTGAAGCTTTCTTT; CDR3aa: CASSPRQGTRIEAFF
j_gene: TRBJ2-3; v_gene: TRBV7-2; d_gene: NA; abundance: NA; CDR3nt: TGTGCCAGCAGCCCCCTAGGGGGGGGTATCACAGATACGCAGTATTTT; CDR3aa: CASSPLGGGITDTQYF
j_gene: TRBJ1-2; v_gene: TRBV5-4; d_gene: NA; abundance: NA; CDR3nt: TGTGCCAGCAGCTTGGCCAGGTCGGCAGGGGTCGGTGGCTACACCTTC; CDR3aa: CASSLARSAGVGGYTF
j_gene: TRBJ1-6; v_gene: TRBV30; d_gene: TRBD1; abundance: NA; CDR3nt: TGTGCCTGGAGTGTCTCTCAGGACAGGATATCACCCCTCCACTTT; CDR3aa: CAWSVSQDRISPLHF
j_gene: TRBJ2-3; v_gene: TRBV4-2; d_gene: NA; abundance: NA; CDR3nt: TGTGCCAGCAGCCAGGGAACTAGCAGAGATACGCAGTATTTT; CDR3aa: CASSQGTSRDTQYF
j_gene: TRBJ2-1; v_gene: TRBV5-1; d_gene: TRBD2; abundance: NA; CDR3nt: TGCGCCAGCAGCTTGCGCGGGACTAGCGATGAGCAGTTCTTC; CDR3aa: CASSLRGTSDEQFF
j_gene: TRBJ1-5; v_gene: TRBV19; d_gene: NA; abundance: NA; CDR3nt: TGTGCCAGTAGTATGGACGGAGGGCCCCAGCATTTT; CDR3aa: CASSMDGGPQHF
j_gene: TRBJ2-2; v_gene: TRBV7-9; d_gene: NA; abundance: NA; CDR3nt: TGTGCCAGCAGCTTAATCGGGATGACCGGGGAGCTGTTTTTT; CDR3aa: CASSLIGMTGELFF
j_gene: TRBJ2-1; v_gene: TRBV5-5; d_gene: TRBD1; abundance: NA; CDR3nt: TGTGCCAGCAGCTTGGGACAGGGAACCTCCTACAATGAGCAGTTCTTC; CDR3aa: CASSLGQGTSYNEQFF
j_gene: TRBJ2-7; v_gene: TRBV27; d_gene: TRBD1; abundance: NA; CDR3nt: TGTGCCAGCAGTTTACGGACAGGTCAACACGAGCAGTACTTC; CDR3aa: CASSLRTGQHEQYF
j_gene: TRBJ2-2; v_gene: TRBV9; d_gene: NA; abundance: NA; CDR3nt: TGTGCCAGCAGCGTAGGAGGCACCGGGGAGCTGTTTTTT; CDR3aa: CASSVGGTGELFF
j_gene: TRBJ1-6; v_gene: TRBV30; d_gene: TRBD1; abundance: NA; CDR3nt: TGTGCCTGGGGGACAGGGGGCGAATCACCCCTCCACTTT; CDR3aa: CAWGTGGESPLHF